These 16 T cell receptor beta chains originate from one sample sequenced in a study of shared T cell receptors in the human thymus. Sequenced by immunoSEQ multiplex PCR; TCRdb stores in-frame clones only, minus some. Of 630,000 or so clones in the sample, around 87% were seen once. These sequences were also reported in another study, on human thymus T cells.

The source material was thymocytes. The receptors come from a boy younger than two with a congenital heart defect.

The chain couples TRBV25-1 to TRBJ2-3; 7 bases fit TRBD1. The CDR3 consists of 12 residues. Germline CDR1 and CDR2: MGHDK and SYGVNS. The V segment lost 6 bases and the J segment 6 bases; nucleotides outside the gene matches: 3. CDR3 amino acids: CASRGQADTQYF. CDR3 bases: TGTGCCAGCAGAGGACAGGCGGATACGCAGTATTTT.

This chain uses TRBV5-1 with TRBJ2-5, with 9 bases that match TRBD2. The J segment lost 4 bases and the V segment lost 3 bases, leaving 10 bases of the junction unmatched. The V gene's germline CDR1 is SGHRS and CDR2 YFSETQ. This CDR3 comprises 16 residues. The CDR3 sequence is CASSSYRGGASETQYF. The CDR3 DNA is TGCGCCAGCAGCTCCTATCGCGGGGGGGCCTCAGAGACCCAGTACTTC.

The chain couples TRBV2 to TRBJ2-5, with TRBD1 matching 9 bases. Germline assignment: CDR1 SNHLY and CDR2 FYNNEI. The ends lost 8 bases at V and 5 bases at J; junction bases unmatched: 9. This CDR3 spans 14 amino acids. In nucleotides, the CDR3 is TGTGCCAGCGGCCGGGACAGGGAGATGGAGACCCAGTACTTC. It is translated as CASGRDREMETQYF. The full variable domain, rest sourced from reference TRBV2 and TRBJ2-5, is EPEVTQTPSHQVTQMGQEVILRCVPISNHLYFYWYRQILGQKVEFLVSFYNNEISEKSEIFDDQFSVERPDGSNFTLKIRSTKLEDSAMYFCASGRDREMETQYFGPGTRLLVL.

The CDR3 reads CASSSTTETYQETQYF. In nucleotides, the CDR3 is TGTGCCAGCAGCTCAACGACAGAGACGTACCAAGAGACCCAGTACTTC. The V and J genes are TRBV27 and TRBJ2-5; maybe TRBD1 (5 bases). Germline CDR1 and CDR2: MNHEY and SMNVEV (reference sequence). With 6 bases removed from V and 0 bases from J, the gap between germline ends came to 17 bases. This CDR3 is 16 amino acids long.

This clone showed up just a few times. The chain uses TRBV6-5 and TRBJ1-1; 7 bases match TRBD1. Germline V gene sequence: CDR1 MNHEY, CDR2 SVGAGI. The V and J ends lost 5 bases and 1 base, in that order; junction bases with no gene match: 4. The CDR3 contains 14 residues. CDR3 residues: CASSQGGPNTEAFF. The CDR3 region has the DNA TGTGCCAGCAGTCAGGGGGGTCCGAACACTGAAGCTTTCTTT.

The genes are TRBV28 and TRBJ1-2; D is uncertain. This CDR3 has 14 residues. V lost 7 bases to trimming and J lost 3 bases, with 15 bases between them. CDR1 and CDR2 (germline): MDHEN, SYDVKM. CDR3 sequence (DNA): TGTGCCAGCACTCGGCACTGGAGCGACTATGGCTACACCTTC. Protein sequence: CASTRHWSDYGYTF.

V and J are TRBV10-3 and TRBJ1-1; 9 positions agree with TRBD1. V was pared by 6 bases and J by 4 bases, with 9 bases of the junction left unmatched. Germline V gene sequence: CDR1 ENHRY, CDR2 SYGVKD. CDR3 length: 15 residues. The DNA of the CDR3 is TGTGCCATCAGCCCCGGACAGGGGAGAGTCACTGAAGCTTTCTTT. Protein: CAISPGQGRVTEAFF.

This clone occurred once. The chain uses TRBV5-4 and TRBJ2-1, with 7 bases matching TRBD2. CDR1 is SGHNT, CDR2 YYREEE, per germline (reference sequence). V gave up 4 bases and J gave up 9 bases; unmatched junction bases: 16. The CDR3 covers 16 residues. The CDR3: CASSPTSASFGGEQFF. CDR3 coding DNA: TGTGCCAGCAGCCCTACTAGCGCCAGCTTTGGGGGTGAGCAGTTCTTC.

The chain is built from TRBV14 and TRBJ1-2, with no clear D. Trimming left V 2 bases short and J 4 bases short, with 14 bases between. This CDR3 is 15 amino acids long. CDR1 and CDR2 (germline): SGHDN, FVKESK. In DNA, the CDR3 is TGTGCCAGCAGCCAATCCCCCTTGGCAGGCTATGGCTACACCTTC. This encodes CASSQSPLAGYGYTF.

The chain carries TRBV7-9 and TRBJ2-7, with 11 positions matching TRBD1. The V gene end was trimmed by 5 bases and the J gene end by 3 bases; junction bases not matched to a gene: 9. The germline V gene encodes CDR1 SEHNR and CDR2 FQNEAQ (reference sequence). This CDR3 region has 16 residues. The CDR3 DNA reads TGTGCCAGCAGCGACCGCGGGACAGGGGGTTTCTACGAGCAGTACTTC. Encoded protein: CASSDRGTGGFYEQYF. The variable domain in full, with the rest retrieved from reference TRBV7-9 and TRBJ2-7, is DTGVSQNPRHKITKRGQNVTFRCDPISEHNRLYWYRQTLGQGPEFLTYFQNEAQLEKSRLLSDRFSAERPKGSFSTLEIQRTEQGDSAMYLCASSDRGTGGFYEQYFGPGTRLTVT.

The chain couples TRBV28 to TRBJ2-7, with 10 positions matching TRBD1. With V trimmed by 1 base and J by 1 base, 1 base remained unmatched. The germline V gene encodes CDR1 MDHEN and CDR2 SYDVKM. This CDR3 spans 15 amino acids. Here the CDR3 reads CASSLSGQGSYEQYF. CDR3 DNA sequence: TGTGCCAGCAGTTTATCGGGACAGGGGTCCTACGAGCAGTACTTC.

The V gene is TRBV20-1, the J gene TRBJ2-1; possibly TRBD2 for D (5 bases). This CDR3 spans 11 amino acids. Trimming took 0 bases from V and 9 from J, leaving 6 bases between them. The V gene's germline CDR1 is DFQATT and CDR2 SNEGSKA (reference sequence). The CDR3 reads CSAREAGEQFF. CDR3 bases: TGCAGTGCTAGAGAGGCGGGTGAGCAGTTCTTC.

This clone came up a few times. The J gene is TRBJ2-3, the V gene TRBV25-1; the match to TRBD1 covers 8 bases. Trimming removed 4 bases from V and 2 bases from J; junction bases left unmatched: 5. This CDR3 comprises 15 residues. Per the germline V gene, CDR1 is MGHDK and CDR2 is SYGVNS. The CDR3 DNA follows: TGTGCCAGCAGTGGGAGACAGGGGCCCACAGATACGCAGTATTTT. Protein sequence: CASSGRQGPTDTQYF.

This clone turned up a few times. This chain uses TRBV5-4 with TRBJ2-7, with TRBD1 identical over 9 bases. Germline values: CDR1 SGHNT, CDR2 YYREEE (reference sequence). This CDR3 has 14 residues. Germline trimming cut 4 bases from V and 5 bases from J; bases unmatched to any gene: 7. The CDR3 DNA sequence: TGTGCCAGCAGCCCACAGGGGGCAGGGGACGAGCAGTACTTC. Its protein product is CASSPQGAGDEQYF.

The chain carries TRBV30 and TRBJ2-1, with 12 bases aligning to TRBD2. From germline, CDR1 is GTSNPN and CDR2 SVGIG (reference sequence). CDR3 length: 16 residues. Unmatched junction bases numbered 8, after V lost 0 bases and J lost 8 bases. The CDR3 here is CAWSVASGRAGDEQFF. For the CDR3, the DNA is TGTGCCTGGAGTGTAGCTAGCGGGAGGGCCGGCGATGAGCAGTTCTTC. Combining the CDR3 with reference TRBV30 and TRBJ2-1 gives the whole variable domain SQTIHQWPATLVQPVGSPLSLECTVEGTSNPNLYWYRQAAGRGLQLLFYSVGIGQISSEVPQNLSASRPQDRQFILSSKKLLLSDSGFYLCAWSVASGRAGDEQFFGPGTRLTVL.

The CDR3 here is CASRDRAYNEQFF. CDR3 DNA: TGTGCCTCCCGGGACAGGGCTTACAATGAGCAGTTCTTC. This sequence joins TRBV10-3 and TRBJ2-1, with TRBD1 matching 9 bases. The germline CDR1 and CDR2 sequences are ENHRY and SYGVKD. The junction had 6 bases not matched to a gene; V was cut back by 11 bases and J by 4 bases. This CDR3 has 13 residues.